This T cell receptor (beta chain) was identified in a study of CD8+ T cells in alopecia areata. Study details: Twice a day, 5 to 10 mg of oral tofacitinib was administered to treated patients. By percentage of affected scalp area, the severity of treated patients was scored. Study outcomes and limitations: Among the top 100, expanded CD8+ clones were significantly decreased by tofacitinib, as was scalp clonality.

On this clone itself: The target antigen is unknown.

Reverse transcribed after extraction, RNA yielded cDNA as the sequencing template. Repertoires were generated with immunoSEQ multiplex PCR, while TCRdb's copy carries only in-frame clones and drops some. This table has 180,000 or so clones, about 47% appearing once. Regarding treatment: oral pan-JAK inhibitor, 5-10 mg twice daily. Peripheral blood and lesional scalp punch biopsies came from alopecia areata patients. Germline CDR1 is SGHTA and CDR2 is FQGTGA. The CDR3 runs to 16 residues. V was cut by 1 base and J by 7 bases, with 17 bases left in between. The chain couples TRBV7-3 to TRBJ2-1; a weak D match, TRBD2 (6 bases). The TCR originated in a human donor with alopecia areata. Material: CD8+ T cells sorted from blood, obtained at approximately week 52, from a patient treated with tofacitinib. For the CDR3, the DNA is TGTGCCAGCAGCTTAATCCGCCGGGGGAAGGGGAATGAGCAGTTCTTC. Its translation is CASSLIRRGKGNEQFF.